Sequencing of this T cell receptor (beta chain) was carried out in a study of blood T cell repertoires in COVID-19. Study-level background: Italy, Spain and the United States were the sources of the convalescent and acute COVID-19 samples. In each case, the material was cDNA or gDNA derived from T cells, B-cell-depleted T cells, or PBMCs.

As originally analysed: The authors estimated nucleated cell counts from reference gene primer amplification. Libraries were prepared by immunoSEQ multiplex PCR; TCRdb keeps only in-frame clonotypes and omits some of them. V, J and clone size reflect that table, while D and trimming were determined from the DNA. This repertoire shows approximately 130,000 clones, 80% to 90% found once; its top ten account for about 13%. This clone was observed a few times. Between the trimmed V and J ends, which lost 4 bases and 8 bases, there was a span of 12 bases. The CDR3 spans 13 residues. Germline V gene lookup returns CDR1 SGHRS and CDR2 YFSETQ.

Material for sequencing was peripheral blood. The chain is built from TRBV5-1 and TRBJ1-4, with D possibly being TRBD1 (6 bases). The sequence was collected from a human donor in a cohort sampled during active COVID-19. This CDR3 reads CASSGTSGEKLFF. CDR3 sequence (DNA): TGCGCCAGCAGCGGGACATCCGGAGAAAAACTGTTTTTT. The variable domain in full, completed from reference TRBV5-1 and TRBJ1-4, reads KAGVTQTPRYLIKTRGQQVTLSCSPISGHRSVSWYQQTPGQGLQFLFEYFSETQRNKGNFPGRFSGRQFSNSRSEMNVSTLELGDSALYLCASSGTSGEKLFFGSGTQLSVL.